The rows below give T cell receptor beta chains drawn from one sample of a study of OX40 agonist ivuxolimab in advanced cancers. Measured with immunoSEQ multiplex PCR; TCRdb has only the in-frame clones, and not every one. The sample includes about 16,000 clones, 75% to 95% seen only once; the top ten take over 25%. The material was CD4+ or CD8+ T cells sorted from blood, obtained in a trial of the OX40 agonist ivuxolimab. Receptor source: an adult with an advanced solid tumor such as melanoma, head and neck, liver or kidney cancer. Both conserved end residues are part of each CDR3.

V	CDR3
TRBV7-9	CASSLGLVFDEQFF
TRBV9	CASSGSTSGRDLVTETQYF
TRBV9	CASSEPGFSNEQFF
TRBV19	CASSEEAGGNPYEQYF
TRBV27	CASTYQGGGNSYNEQFF
TRBV4-1	CASSQGVGAGVQPQHF
TRBV5-5	CASSLGELLGEKLFF
TRBV2	CASRGGSSGTYEQYF
TRBV20-1	CSANLMYVQFF
TRBV19	CASSIDGGLNYGYTF
TRBV15	CATSTDKLYEQYF
TRBV7-8	CASSLVGWADEQFF
TRBV30	CAWSGMLSYEQYF
TRBV29-1	CSVRLGTYTDTQYF
TRBV14	CASSQAFPGQKKYGYTF
TRBV27	CASSSLGLGEQYF
TRBV5-6	CASSPGTGVQPQHF
TRBV2	CASSDPGAGPEAFF
TRBV9	CASSLGLGQGNYEQYF
TRBV29-1	CSVGKGAGNQPQHF
TRBV7-2	CASSLGSLPYEQYF
TRBV29-1	CSVDLGRGLGYTF
TRBV19	CASSKRTGAPANNEQFF
TRBV5-4	CASSLGTGGQETQYF
TRBV27	CASSLLSPSTGTGYTF
TRBV27	CASSARTPDPSGNTIYF
TRBV7-9	CASSKGLAGYGTQYF
TRBV5-5	CASRPLGLREQYF
TRBV5-1	CASSWTQGASGNTIYF
TRBV7-9	CASSLEGLPADTQYF
TRBV27	CASSLPSGKQYF
TRBV25-1	CASPKTEEAFF
TRBV6-5	CASSYSTSGSYEQYF
TRBV7-9	CASSPPGSNQPQHF
TRBV7-8	CASSLAPGQGTPDATNEKLFF
TRBV5-5	CASSFNIGTARNTF
TRBV4-1	CASSHDRFSQTGELFF